What follows is one T cell receptor (beta chain) and its context. Its antigen is unidentified. The CDR3 totals 19 residues. From germline, CDR1 is SEHNR and CDR2 FQNEAQ (reference sequence). V dropped 2 bases and J dropped 2; count of bases not matched to a gene: 9. Primers: 60 Vbeta forward and 13 Jbeta reverse. Only in-frame clones appear in the TCRdb table, and some are missing; sequencing was by immunoSEQ multiplex PCR. The sample holds 150,000 to 200,000 clones, 72% seen once. The source of the sample is a study of cytomegalovirus exposure and HLA in healthy donors. Study information: The Caucasian-associated ancestry cluster held roughly 78% of 398 genotyped donors.

Study-level points and caveats: Per a later analysis, 15,000 to 20,000 TCR beta sequences showed association with HLA alleles at 0.05 false discovery rate.

The specimen was PBMCs. This receptor was taken from a human donor in good health. The V call is TRBV7-9, the J call TRBJ2-5, with 15 bases fitting TRBD2. As DNA, the CDR3 is TGTGCCAGCAGCTTACTCGGACTAGCGGGGGGGCCTTGGCAAGAGACCCAGTACTTC. Translating gives CASSLLGLAGGPWQETQYF. The variable domain in full, with the rest retrieved from reference TRBV7-9 and TRBJ2-5, is DTGVSQNPRHKITKRGQNVTFRCDPISEHNRLYWYRQTLGQGPEFLTYFQNEAQLEKSRLLSDRFSAERPKGSFSTLEIQRTEQGDSAMYLCASSLLGLAGGPWQETQYFGPGTRLLVL.